A single sample gave rise to the 13 T cell receptor beta chains below, sequenced in a study of cytomegalovirus exposure and HLA in healthy donors. PCR primers comprised 60 Vbeta and 13 Jbeta primers. The method was immunoSEQ multiplex PCR; TCRdb's version includes in-frame clones alone and lacks a portion of them. The repertoire holds about 180,000 clones, roughly 77% seen once, with 1.5% to 2% in the top ten. Material: PBMCs. These receptors were obtained from a woman aged 25 to 45 in good health and CMV-seronegative.

The rearrangement links TRBV7-3 to TRBJ2-2; TRBD1 matches 7 bases. The CDR3 sequence is 13 residues long. Germline values: CDR1 SGHTA, CDR2 FQGTGA. V gave up 4 bases and J gave up 5 bases; unmatched junction bases: 1. The CDR3 DNA reads TGTGCCAGCAGCTCAGGGGGAACCGGGGAGCTGTTTTTT. It encodes CASSSGGTGELFF.

The J gene is TRBJ1-2, the V gene TRBV7-9; 7 bases align to TRBD1. V trimming: 7 bases; J trimming: 6 bases; junction bases outside the gene matches: 8. This CDR3 has 13 residues. The germline V gene has CDR1 SEHNR and CDR2 FQNEAQ (reference sequence). The CDR3 sequence: CASTTPGQNGYTF. The CDR3 region has the DNA TGTGCCAGCACCACCCCGGGACAGAATGGCTACACCTTC. Using reference TRBV7-9 and TRBJ1-2 for the parts outside the CDR3, the full variable domain is DTGVSQNPRHKITKRGQNVTFRCDPISEHNRLYWYRQTLGQGPEFLTYFQNEAQLEKSRLLSDRFSAERPKGSFSTLEIQRTEQGDSAMYLCASTTPGQNGYTFGSGTRLTVV.

This chain uses TRBV5-1 with TRBJ2-2; TRBD1 aligns across 10 bases. The length of the CDR3 is 16 residues. V shed 0 bases and J 1 base; nucleotides not matched to a gene: 0. CDR1 SGHRS and CDR2 YFSETQ come from the germline V gene. In DNA form, the CDR3 reads TGCGCCAGCAGCTTGGGGACAGGGGGGAACACCGGGGAGCTGTTTTTT. It encodes CASSLGTGGNTGELFF.

The chain links TRBV19 to TRBJ1-2, with TRBD1 matching 7 bases. Germline CDR1 LNHDA, CDR2 SQIVND (reference sequence). With 6 bases clipped from V and 4 bases from J, the junction kept 8 bases outside the gene matches. This CDR3 region has 14 residues. CDR3 protein: CASRARDSLYGYTF. CDR3 nucleotide sequence: TGTGCCAGTAGAGCCCGGGACAGCCTCTATGGCTACACCTTC.

The V gene is TRBV5-6, the J gene TRBJ1-2; 11 bases line up with TRBD1. Germline CDR1 reads SGHDT; CDR2 reads YYEEEE. V shed 3 bases and J 7 bases; nucleotides not matched to a gene: 8. CDR3 length: 15 residues. The CDR3 here is CASSWTGGAGIGYTF. The CDR3 nucleotides are TGTGCCAGCAGCTGGACAGGGGGCGCGGGGATTGGCTACACCTTC. Looking up the rest from reference TRBV5-6 and TRBJ1-2 gives the full variable domain: DAGVTQSPTHLIKTRGQQVTLRCSPKSGHDTVSWYQQALGQGPQFIFQYYEEEERQRGNFPDRFSGHQFPNYSSELNVNALLLGDSALYLCASSWTGGAGIGYTFGSGTRLTVV.

This clone was seen only a few times. The V call is TRBV7-3, the J call TRBJ2-3, with 9 nucleotides matching TRBD2. The CDR3 has 15 amino acids. Germline CDR1 is SGHTA and CDR2 is FQGTGA. After removal of 4 bases from V and 3 bases from J, the junction contained 5 bases not matched to a gene. The DNA of the CDR3 is TGTGCCAGCAGCTCCGGGACTAGCAGAACAGATACGCAGTATTTT. This codes for CASSSGTSRTDTQYF. The full variable domain, completed using reference TRBV7-3 and TRBJ2-3, is GAGVSQTPSNKVTEKGKYVELRCDPISGHTALYWYRQSLGQGPEFLIYFQGTGAADDSGLPNDRFFAVRPEGSVSTLKIQRTERGDSAVYLCASSSGTSRTDTQYFGPGTRLTVL.

V gene TRBV25-1 combines with J gene TRBJ2-7; 9 bases match TRBD1. After removal of 6 bases from V and 0 bases from J, the junction contained 3 bases not matched to a gene. The CDR3 is 14 residues long. Germline CDR1 MGHDK, CDR2 SYGVNS. The CDR3 sequence: CASRSTGGSYEQYF. The CDR3 coding sequence is TGTGCCAGCAGGTCGACAGGGGGCTCCTACGAGCAGTACTTC.

V is TRBV30 and J is TRBJ1-6, with TRBD1 matching 7 bases. Germline trimming cut 1 base from V and 12 bases from J; bases unmatched to any gene: 0. Germline V gene data show CDR1 as GTSNPN and CDR2 as SVGIG (reference sequence). This CDR3 is built from 11 residues. The CDR3 sequence: CAWSAGGPLHF. CDR3 in DNA: TGTGCCTGGAGTGCAGGGGGACCCCTCCACTTT.

This chain links TRBV9 with TRBJ2-3, with 14 bases identical to TRBD2. Per germline, CDR1 SGDLS and CDR2 YYNGEE. The CDR3 spans 16 residues. J gave up 5 bases and V 2 bases, and 4 bases lay outside the gene matches. The CDR3 sequence: CASSVEGTSGGDTQYF. As DNA, the CDR3 is TGTGCCAGCAGCGTCGAGGGGACTAGCGGGGGAGATACGCAGTATTTT.

This clone was seen once. The chain combines TRBV27 with TRBJ1-4; the D gene is possibly TRBD1 (6 bases). This CDR3 has 16 residues. V lost 4 bases, J lost 6 bases, and 18 bases lay in between. CDR1 MNHEY and CDR2 SMNVEV come from the germline V gene (reference sequence). This chain's CDR3 is CASSSIIQGWYEKLFF. The CDR3 DNA reads as TGTGCCAGCAGTTCCATTATACAGGGTTGGTATGAAAAACTGTTTTTT.

Only a few counts were recorded for this clone. This chain connects TRBV4-3 to TRBJ1-4; D gene unclear. The ends were cut back, 0 bases at V and 8 bases at J, with 7 bases in the middle. CDR3 length equals 13 residues. From germline, CDR1 is LGHNA and CDR2 YSLEER. This CDR3 is CASSQDLAEKLFF. DNA for the CDR3: TGCGCCAGCAGCCAAGATTTGGCCGAAAAACTGTTTTTT.

The gene calls are TRBV2 and TRBJ1-5, with D possibly matching TRBD1 (5 bases). V was clipped by 4 bases and J by 5 bases, with 12 bases between them. CDR3 length equals 14 residues. Germline CDR1 and CDR2: SNHLY and FYNNEI. In DNA form, the CDR3 reads TGTGCCAGCAGTGGTGGGACGGGGGATCAGCCCCAGCATTTT. Translating it yields CASSGGTGDQPQHF. The whole variable domain, remainder taken from reference TRBV2 and TRBJ1-5, is EPEVTQTPSHQVTQMGQEVILRCVPISNHLYFYWYRQILGQKVEFLVSFYNNEISEKSEIFDDQFSVERPDGSNFTLKIRSTKLEDSAMYFCASSGGTGDQPQHFGDGTRLSIL.

The rearrangement joins TRBV4-1 to TRBJ2-7, with 7 bases that match TRBD1. The CDR3 covers 14 residues. The V gene end was trimmed by 0 bases and the J gene end by 3 bases; junction bases not matched to a gene: 2. Germline-derived CDR1 and CDR2 are MGHRA and YSYEKL. The DNA of the CDR3 is TGCGCCAGCAGCCAAGAACAGGGGTTCTACGAGCAGTACTTC. The encoded protein is CASSQEQGFYEQYF.